What follows are 27 T cell receptor beta chains derived from one specimen sequenced in a study of blood T cell repertoires in COVID-19. The repertoire was sequenced with immunoSEQ multiplex PCR; TCRdb's copy has only in-frame clones and lacks some. This table has under 250,000 clones, about nine tenths appearing once. Specimen: peripheral blood. The receptors shown here come from a man aged 30 to 45 with COVID-19, enrolled during active disease.

The chain has TRBV19 and TRBJ2-1; D unclear. CDR3 length: 16 residues. V lost 2 bases and J 7 bases, leaving 18 bases between the germline ends. Germline CDR1 is LNHDA and CDR2 is SQIVND (reference sequence). The CDR3 loop reads CASSINGFSFVNEQFF. The CDR3 DNA sequence: TGTGCCAGTAGTATAAACGGTTTCTCTTTCGTGAATGAGCAGTTCTTC.

The chain joins TRBV5-1 to TRBJ2-2; TRBD1 matches 7 bases. The V and J ends lost 3 bases and 1 base, in that order; junction bases with no gene match: 3. The CDR3 sequence is 15 residues long. The germline V gene encodes CDR1 SGHRS and CDR2 YFSETQ. CDR3 in amino acids: CASSSRTGNTGELFF. In DNA form, the CDR3 reads TGCGCCAGCAGCTCGCGGACAGGGAACACCGGGGAGCTGTTTTTT.

This chain uses TRBV5-1 with TRBJ2-5; unclear D gene. With 4 bases removed from V and 0 bases from J, the gap between germline ends came to 4 bases. Germline assignment: CDR1 SGHRS and CDR2 YFSETQ. The CDR3 length is 12 residues. This chain's CDR3 is CASSVNQETQYF. CDR3 nucleotide sequence: TGCGCCAGCAGCGTAAACCAAGAGACCCAGTACTTC.

V gene TRBV28 combines with J gene TRBJ1-3, with TRBD1 as a possible D gene (5 bases). The V gene lost 5 bases and the J gene lost 1 base, with 15 bases spanning the gap. The CDR3 extends over 16 amino acids. Germline-derived CDR1 and CDR2 are MDHEN and SYDVKM. The CDR3 nucleotides read TGTGCCAGCAGTCCATGGGCCGGACAATCTGGAAACACCATATATTTT. It specifies CASSPWAGQSGNTIYF.

The CDR3 DNA sequence: TGTGCCAGCTCCCTTGGTCGGGACACTGAAGCTTTCTTT. It translates to CASSLGRDTEAFF. This sequence joins TRBV18 and TRBJ1-1; no clear D. This CDR3 spans 13 amino acids. The germline gives CDR1 KGHSH, CDR2 LQKENI. Trimming took off 6 bases at V and 3 bases at J, with 11 bases between the two ends.

The chain employs TRBV7-3 and TRBJ1-1; D ambiguous. Germline V gives CDR1 SGHTA, CDR2 FQGTGA. The V end lost 5 bases, the J end lost 1 base, and 5 bases lay between the germline ends. This CDR3 region has 12 residues. CDR3 sequence reads: CASSHPNTEAFF. As DNA, the CDR3 is TGTGCCAGCAGCCATCCGAACACTGAAGCTTTCTTT.

This clone was found once. The J gene is TRBJ1-1, the V gene TRBV6-5, with D unclear. The CDR3 runs 10 residues. Germline loops: CDR1 MNHEY, CDR2 SVGAGI. Trimming cost V 8 bases and J 8 bases, with 9 bases left between them. As DNA, the CDR3 is TGTGCCAGCTCCTTTTTGGAAGCTTTCTTT. Translation gives CASSFLEAFF.

As concerns this clone: Other DNA sequences in the sample encode the same CDR3. This sequence joins TRBV2 and TRBJ1-5; 7 bases are shared with TRBD1. This CDR3 is built from 14 residues. Germline loops: CDR1 SNHLY, CDR2 FYNNEI. Unmatched junction bases numbered 3, after V lost 6 bases and J lost 1 base. CDR3 bases: TGTGCCAGCAGGGGGGACAGCAGCAATCAGCCCCAGCATTTT. It translates to CASRGDSSNQPQHF.

The chain employs TRBV7-3 and TRBJ2-1; D uncertain. Germline V CDR1 and CDR2: SGHTA, FQGTGA. V lost 2 bases to trimming and J lost 2 bases, with 4 bases between them. CDR3 length: 13 residues. DNA of the CDR3: TGTGCCAGCAGCTTAGACACCTACAATGAGCAGTTCTTC. Translated, it gives CASSLDTYNEQFF.

The chain has TRBV5-4 and TRBJ2-7; TRBD1 might be the D (6 bases). The CDR3 totals 14 residues. The germline gives CDR1 SGHNT, CDR2 YYREEE (reference sequence). The V end was cut by 1 base, the J end by 1 base, with 9 bases between. The CDR3 DNA reads as TGTGCCAGCAGCTTGTCCGACAGGTCCTACGAGCAGTACTTC. This sequence encodes CASSLSDRSYEQYF.

This rearrangement joins TRBV18 to TRBJ2-1; 7 bases agree with TRBD2. From germline, CDR1 is KGHSH and CDR2 LQKENI. The J segment lost 1 base and the V segment lost 6 bases, leaving 6 bases of the junction unmatched. CDR3 length: 15 amino acids. The CDR3 DNA sequence: TGTGCCAGCTCCCCATCTAGCGGATCCTACAATGAGCAGTTCTTC. Its protein product is CASSPSSGSYNEQFF.

This chain connects TRBV7-2 to TRBJ1-1, with 7 bases matching TRBD1. The CDR3 consists of 14 residues. Losses at the gene ends were 4 bases for V and 5 bases for J; bases not matched to a gene: 7. CDR1 and CDR2 from the germline V gene are SGHTA and FQGNSA. In nucleotides, the CDR3 is TGTGCCAGCAGCTACAGGGGTCCGGTGACTGAAGCTTTCTTT. This codes for CASSYRGPVTEAFF.

This rearrangement joins TRBV4-2 to TRBJ2-1, with D tentatively TRBD1 (6 bases). Trimming removed 0 bases at V and 4 bases at J, with 13 bases between. Looked up from germline, CDR1 is LGHNA and CDR2 is YNFKEQ. There are 16 residues in the CDR3. Written as DNA, the CDR3 is TGTGCCAGCAGCCAAGATCCGGGACATATTTACAATGAGCAGTTCTTC. Translation gives CASSQDPGHIYNEQFF.

This chain connects TRBV15 to TRBJ2-1, with TRBD2 identical over 13 bases. The CDR3 totals 18 residues. Germline V gene data show CDR1 as LNHNV and CDR2 as YYDKDF (reference sequence). V gave up 2 bases and J gave up 8 bases; unmatched junction bases: 12. The CDR3 here is CATSRTTLGLAGWDEQFF. CDR3 DNA sequence: TGTGCCACCAGCAGAACAACTTTGGGACTAGCGGGATGGGATGAGCAGTTCTTC.

The rearrangement joins TRBV9 to TRBJ1-2, with 11 bases lining up with TRBD1. The CDR3 has 16 amino acids. After removal of 4 bases from V and 4 bases from J, the junction contained 9 bases not matched to a gene. Germline V CDR1 and CDR2: SGDLS, YYNGEE. The DNA for the CDR3 is TGTGCCAGCAGCCTTGTTTCCGGGACAGGGGGCTATGGCTACACCTTC. Translation: CASSLVSGTGGYGYTF.

The gene calls are TRBV6-5 and TRBJ2-3; no clear D gene. V was clipped by 0 bases and J by 3 bases, with 10 bases between them. The CDR3 runs 15 residues. Per the germline V gene, CDR1 is MNHEY and CDR2 is SVGAGI. The CDR3 loop reads CASSYSAAATDTQYF. The CDR3 bases are TGTGCCAGCAGTTACTCGGCGGCGGCAACAGATACGCAGTATTTT.

V is TRBV6-5 and J is TRBJ2-2; the D gene is possibly TRBD1 (5 bases). Germline V lookup: CDR1 MNHEY, CDR2 SVGAGI. Trimming pared 6 bases from V and 7 bases from J, leaving 12 bases between. The CDR3 spans 13 residues. CDR3 in amino acids: CASSRELGGELFF. CDR3 DNA: TGTGCCAGCAGCAGGGAATTGGGCGGGGAGCTGTTTTTT.

This chain joins TRBV7-3 and TRBJ2-1; 16 bases map to TRBD2. Germline CDR1 is SGHTA and CDR2 is FQGTGA. The CDR3 sequence is 17 residues long. After removal of 3 bases from V and 4 bases from J, the junction contained 3 bases not matched to a gene. CDR3 DNA: TGTGCCAGCAGCTTGCCGGGACTAGCGGGAGGGTACAATGAGCAGTTCTTC. Translating gives CASSLPGLAGGYNEQFF.

The chain couples TRBV10-1 to TRBJ2-1; the match to TRBD2 covers 9 bases. Germline CDR1 WNHNN, CDR2 SYGVQD (reference sequence). With 6 bases clipped from V and 6 bases from J, the junction kept 9 bases outside the gene matches. The length of the CDR3 is 15 residues. CDR3 region: CASSKRLAASNEQFF. In nucleotides, the CDR3 is TGCGCCAGCAGCAAACGACTAGCGGCCTCCAATGAGCAGTTCTTC.

The chain links TRBV5-8 to TRBJ1-1; weak D call: TRBD1 (6 bases). The CDR3 runs 14 residues. Trimming removed 4 bases from V and 0 bases from J, with 10 bases in between. Germline CDR1 SGHTS, CDR2 YDEGEE. The CDR3 DNA is TGTGCCAGCAGCAAGGGGGGGATGAACACTGAAGCTTTCTTT. As protein: CASSKGGMNTEAFF.

This chain joins TRBV3-1 (or the pseudogene TRBV3-2) and TRBJ1-2; D is undetermined. The CDR3 totals 14 residues. Trimming removed 2 bases from V and 4 bases from J, with 11 bases in between. CDR1 LGHDT and CDR2 YNNKEL come from the germline V gene (reference sequence). In DNA, the CDR3 is TGTGCCAGCAGCCAACACGGGGTTGGCTATGGCTACACCTTC. Its protein product is CASSQHGVGYGYTF.

V is TRBV5-1 and J is TRBJ2-2; TRBD1 agrees at 9 bases. J gave up 7 bases and V 4 bases, and 8 bases lay outside the gene matches. The CDR3 is 15 amino acids. Germline V gives CDR1 SGHRS, CDR2 YFSETQ. This CDR3 is CASSDRTGASGELFF. The CDR3 DNA reads TGCGCCAGCAGCGACAGGACAGGGGCGAGCGGGGAGCTGTTTTTT.

The chain carries TRBV18 and TRBJ2-1; D perhaps matches TRBD2 (6 bases). In germline, CDR1 is KGHSH, CDR2 LQKENI. This CDR3 has 17 residues. Between the trimmed V and J ends, which lost 3 bases and 2 bases, there was a span of 17 bases. The DNA of the CDR3 is TGTGCCAGCTCACCCGGCAGCCTCTGGACTACCTACAATGAGCAGTTCTTC. Translated, it gives CASSPGSLWTTYNEQFF.

The chain carries TRBV5-4 and TRBJ2-3, with a possible D match to TRBD1 (6 bases). The germline gives CDR1 SGHNT, CDR2 YYREEE (reference sequence). The CDR3 runs 14 residues. V lost 0 bases and J 2 bases, leaving 7 bases between the germline ends. The CDR3 sequence is CASSLAGATDTQYF. The CDR3, as DNA: TGTGCCAGCAGCTTGGCAGGGGCCACAGATACGCAGTATTTT.

This chain connects TRBV5-5 to TRBJ1-5; the match to TRBD1 covers 7 bases. The CDR3 covers 14 residues. Germline loops: CDR1 SGHKS, CDR2 YYEKEE (reference sequence). The V segment lost 4 bases and the J segment 3 bases; nucleotides outside the gene matches: 4. In nucleotides, the CDR3 is TGTGCCAGCAGCCTAGGGGGCTTCAATCAGCCCCAGCATTTT. This translates into CASSLGGFNQPQHF.

This chain's CDR3 is CASSPTGGMYNEQFF. The CDR3 bases are TGTGCCAGCAGTCCGACCGGCGGGATGTACAATGAGCAGTTCTTC. This chain connects TRBV6-4 to TRBJ2-1, with D tentatively TRBD2 (6 bases). The V and J ends lost 5 bases and 4 bases respectively, with 15 bases between them. CDR1 and CDR2 from the germline V gene are MRHNA and SNTAGT. The CDR3 contains 15 residues.

The rearrangement links TRBV4-2 to TRBJ1-4; tentative D call: TRBD1 (6 bases). Germline V gene data show CDR1 as LGHNA and CDR2 as YNFKEQ. This CDR3 has 13 amino acids. The V and J ends lost 4 bases and 8 bases respectively, with 11 bases between them. The CDR3 is CASSLGAREKLFF. In nucleotides, the CDR3 is TGTGCCAGCAGCCTGGGGGCGAGGGAAAAACTGTTTTTT.